Presented here are 17 T cell receptor beta chains from one specimen sequenced in a study of blood T cell repertoires in COVID-19. Repertoires were generated with immunoSEQ multiplex PCR, while TCRdb's copy carries only in-frame clones and drops some. This sample has 310,000 or so clones, with roughly 90% found just once. The sequencing input was peripheral blood. The receptors originated from a man aged 18 to 30 who had recovered from COVID-19.

The V call is TRBV18, the J call TRBJ1-4; tentatively, D is TRBD1 (5 bases). The germline V gene encodes CDR1 KGHSH and CDR2 LQKENI. V was cut by 3 bases and J by 6 bases, with 17 bases left in between. The CDR3 runs to 16 residues. The CDR3 here is CASSPRDPAGDEKLFF. For the CDR3, the DNA is TGTGCCAGCTCACCTAGGGACCCTGCGGGGGATGAAAAACTGTTTTTT.

The V and J genes are TRBV6-5 and TRBJ2-7; D may be TRBD1 (5 bases). V lost 4 bases and J lost 1, with 17 bases in between. This CDR3 spans 16 amino acids. Germline V gives CDR1 MNHEY, CDR2 SVGAGI. DNA of the CDR3: TGTGCCAGCAGTTCCACCATCCGAGACAGTTCCTACGAGCAGTACTTC. Protein: CASSSTIRDSSYEQYF.

This clone was seen only once. At the DNA level, this CDR3 is encoded by other sequences in the same sample as well. The chain joins TRBV9 to TRBJ2-5, with D unclear. The CDR3 is 13 residues long. Germline V gene lookup returns CDR1 SGDLS and CDR2 YYNGEE. The ends were cut back, 1 base at V and 1 base at J, with 5 bases in the middle. CDR3 bases: TGTGCCAGCAGCGTAAGAGGCCAAGAGACCCAGTACTTC. Translation: CASSVRGQETQYF. Combining the CDR3 with reference TRBV9 and TRBJ2-5 gives the whole variable domain DSGVTQTPKHLITATGQRVTLRCSPRSGDLSVYWYQQSLDQGLQFLIQYYNGEERAKGNILERFSAQQFPDLHSELNLSSLELGDSALYFCASSVRGQETQYFGPGTRLLVL.

The chain carries TRBV11-2 and TRBJ2-3; TRBD2 is a possible D gene (5 bases). From germline, CDR1 is SGHAT and CDR2 FQNNGV. The ends were cut back, 1 base at V and 0 bases at J, with 11 bases in the middle. CDR3 size: 16 residues. As DNA, the CDR3 is TGTGCCAGCAGCTTAGGGGCTAGCCCGAGCACAGATACGCAGTATTTT. It is translated as CASSLGASPSTDTQYF.

The chain combines TRBV5-1 with TRBJ1-1; D gene unclear. The CDR3 extends over 15 amino acids. Germline lookup yields CDR1 SGHRS and CDR2 YFSETQ. The V end was cut by 5 bases, the J end by 0 bases, with 14 bases between. The CDR3 nucleotides read TGCGCCAGCAGATCGGACGGGGAACTGAACACTGAAGCTTTCTTT. Translating gives CASRSDGELNTEAFF. The full variable domain, completed using reference TRBV5-1 and TRBJ1-1, is KAGVTQTPRYLIKTRGQQVTLSCSPISGHRSVSWYQQTPGQGLQFLFEYFSETQRNKGNFPGRFSGRQFSNSRSEMNVSTLELGDSALYLCASRSDGELNTEAFFGQGTRLTVV.

V and J are TRBV7-8 and TRBJ1-2, with TRBD1 identical over 12 bases. The germline gives CDR1 SGHVS, CDR2 FQNEAQ. V trimming: 1 base; J trimming: 4 bases; junction bases outside the gene matches: 10. The CDR3 loop spans 18 amino acids. CDR3 DNA: TGTGCCAGCAGCTTAGGAGGGACAGGGGGCGATGTGGGCTATGGCTACACCTTC. It translates to CASSLGGTGGDVGYGYTF. The whole variable domain, filled in from reference TRBV7-8 and TRBJ1-2, reads GAGVSQSPRYKVAKRGQDVALRCDPISGHVSLFWYQQALGQGPEFLTYFQNEAQLDKSGLPSDRFFAERPEGSVSTLKIQRTQQEDSAVYLCASSLGGTGGDVGYGYTFGSGTRLTVV.

The V call is TRBV6-5, the J call TRBJ2-7, with D tentatively TRBD1 (6 bases). Trimming pared 4 bases from V and 5 bases from J, leaving 15 bases between. This CDR3 is 14 amino acids long. The V gene's germline CDR1 is MNHEY and CDR2 SVGAGI. The CDR3 DNA reads as TGTGCCAGCAGTTCCGGGACATTTGGCAACGAGCAGTACTTC. It is translated as CASSSGTFGNEQYF.

The CDR3 loop is CASSPGTPSYNEQFF. Here the CDR3 DNA reads TGCGCCAGCAGCCCCGGGACTCCATCCTACAATGAGCAGTTCTTC. The V and J genes are TRBV5-1 and TRBJ2-1, with D tentatively TRBD2 (6 bases). V lost 4 bases and J 1 base, leaving 12 bases between the germline ends. This CDR3 has 15 residues. Germline V gene lookup returns CDR1 SGHRS and CDR2 YFSETQ.

The V call is TRBV5-6, the J call TRBJ2-5, with D possibly TRBD2 on 6 matching bases. Germline CDR1 reads SGHDT; CDR2 reads YYEEEE. CDR3 size: 13 residues. Trimming cost V 1 base and J 4 bases, with 8 bases left between them. As DNA, the CDR3 is TGTGCCAGCAGCTTGTCTAGCGTAGAGACCCAGTACTTC. As protein: CASSLSSVETQYF. The variable domain in full, completed from reference TRBV5-6 and TRBJ2-5, reads DAGVTQSPTHLIKTRGQQVTLRCSPKSGHDTVSWYQQALGQGPQFIFQYYEEEERQRGNFPDRFSGHQFPNYSSELNVNALLLGDSALYLCASSLSSVETQYFGPGTRLLVL.

V gene TRBV9 combines with J gene TRBJ2-3; possible D gene TRBD2, 6 bases. The CDR3 sequence is 15 residues long. The V gene's germline CDR1 is SGDLS and CDR2 YYNGEE. The V end was cut by 4 bases, the J end by 2 bases, with 14 bases between. CDR3 loop: CASSRGTSNTDTQYF. As DNA, the CDR3 is TGTGCCAGCAGCCGGGGGACTTCAAACACAGATACGCAGTATTTT.

The chain joins TRBV7-9 to TRBJ1-2; D is possibly TRBD1 (5 bases). The CDR3 is 16 amino acids. Germline CDR1 SEHNR, CDR2 FQNEAQ (reference sequence). Trimming removed 5 bases from V and 1 base from J, with 17 bases in between. The DNA of the CDR3 is TGTGCCAGCAGCCCTTCCGGCGGGACCCTTAACTATGGCTACACCTTC. It translates to CASSPSGGTLNYGYTF.

The CDR3 reads CASSPGTVTNEKLFF. In DNA, the CDR3 is TGTGCCAGTAGTCCGGGGACAGTTACTAATGAAAAACTGTTTTTT. The rearrangement uses TRBV19 and TRBJ1-4, with TRBD1 matching 7 bases. CDR3 length: 15 residues. Trimming at V came to 5 bases and at J to 2 bases, leaving 5 bases not matched to a gene. The germline gives CDR1 LNHDA, CDR2 SQIVND (reference sequence). The whole variable domain, filled in from reference TRBV19 and TRBJ1-4, reads DGGITQSPKYLFRKEGQNVTLSCEQNLNHDAMYWYRQDPGQGLRLIYYSQIVNDFQKGDIAEGYSVSREKKESFPLTVTSAQKNPTAFYLCASSPGTVTNEKLFFGSGTQLSVL.

The chain uses TRBV10-3 and TRBJ2-2; TRBD2 agrees at 7 bases. This CDR3 spans 15 amino acids. Germline CDR1 and CDR2: ENHRY and SYGVKD. Trimming removed 3 bases from V and 6 bases from J; junction bases left unmatched: 7. Here the CDR3 reads CAISERSGEAGELFF. CDR3 bases: TGTGCCATCAGTGAAAGGAGCGGGGAGGCCGGGGAGCTGTTTTTT.

The chain uses TRBV2 and TRBJ2-2; D perhaps matches TRBD1 (6 bases). CDR1 is SNHLY and CDR2 is FYNNEI in the germline V gene. This CDR3 comprises 15 residues. With 5 bases removed from V and 0 bases from J, the gap between germline ends came to 10 bases. Here the CDR3 reads CASSPRDTNTGELFF. Here the CDR3 DNA reads TGTGCCAGCAGTCCCCGGGACACGAACACCGGGGAGCTGTTTTTT.

As concerns this clone: The DNA is left out, because the CDR3 cannot be placed on it with certainty; the CDR3 is given as TCRdb lists it. The chain links TRBV29-1 to TRBJ2-1; the DNA was not compared with TRBD1, the D call given in the table. Germline CDR1 is SQVTM and CDR2 is ANQGSEA. Including both end residues, the CDR3 is 16 amino acids long. The chain's CDR3 is CSAHSGQGKTYNEQFF.

The V and J genes are TRBV7-3 and TRBJ2-1, with D unclear. The CDR3 is 14 residues long. The ends were cut back, 3 bases at V and 5 bases at J, with 11 bases in the middle. Germline V gives CDR1 SGHTA, CDR2 FQGTGA. The DNA of the CDR3 is TGTGCCAGCAGCTTCATTGAGGCTCACAATGAGCAGTTCTTC. The encoded protein is CASSFIEAHNEQFF.

This clone was recorded once. The V and J genes are TRBV6-5 and TRBJ2-5, with TRBD2 matching 10 bases. J gave up 5 bases and V 6 bases, and 6 bases lay outside the gene matches. In germline, CDR1 is MNHEY, CDR2 SVGAGI. The CDR3 has 14 residues. CDR3 nucleotide sequence: TGTGCCAGCAGCCCGCTAGCGGGAGCTGAGACCCAGTACTTC. Residues: CASSPLAGAETQYF.